Each of the 10 T cell receptor beta chains below was sequenced from the same sample in a study of blood T cell repertoires in COVID-19. Clones were read by immunoSEQ multiplex PCR, and TCRdb kept only the in-frame ones, dropping some. This sample carries 200,000 or so clones, almost 80% of them seen once, and the ten largest clones take 15% to 20%. Sequenced: peripheral blood. The receptors were gathered from a man in his 60s with active or convalescent COVID-19.

The rearrangement links TRBV6-5 to TRBJ1-6, with D maybe TRBD1 (5 bases). CDR3 length: 16 residues. Per the germline V gene, CDR1 is MNHEY and CDR2 is SVGAGI. The germline V and J ends were trimmed by 2 bases and 10 bases, with 18 bases remaining between them. CDR3 nucleotides: TGTGCCAGCAGTTACGGGGGGGGAGGGGTAGAGTCACCCCTCCACTTT. Encoded protein: CASSYGGGGVESPLHF.

This clone was picked up one time. The chain joins TRBV4-1 to TRBJ2-2; 10 bases are a match to TRBD2. V shed 1 base, J shed 3 bases, and the junction held 11 bases outside the gene matches. The CDR3 extends over 19 amino acids. The germline V gene has CDR1 MGHRA and CDR2 YSYEKL. The chain's CDR3 is CASSQVRRASGRDTGELFF. The CDR3 DNA reads TGCGCCAGCAGCCAAGTCCGGCGGGCTAGCGGGAGAGACACCGGGGAGCTGTTTTTT.

This clone was found a few times. J is TRBJ2-2 and V is TRBV27; 7 bases fit TRBD2. CDR3 size: 19 residues. CDR1 and CDR2 (germline): MNHEY, SMNVEV (reference sequence). With V trimmed by 4 bases and J by 4 bases, 18 bases remained unmatched. This CDR3 reads CASSSRGFEGGRFTGELFF. The CDR3 DNA follows: TGTGCCAGCAGTTCGCGGGGATTTGAGGGCGGGAGATTCACCGGGGAGCTGTTTTTT.

The rearrangement links TRBV7-8 to TRBJ2-5; no clear D. CDR1 is SGHVS, CDR2 FQNEAQ, per germline. The V end was cut by 5 bases, the J end by 6 bases, with 10 bases between. CDR3 length: 12 residues. CDR3 sequence (DNA): TGTGCCAGCAGCCCGAGAGCGAAGACCCAGTACTTC. It specifies CASSPRAKTQYF.

The chain employs TRBV5-6 and TRBJ1-2, with no clear D. The ends were cut back, 1 base at V and 4 bases at J, with 14 bases in the middle. The CDR3 extends over 15 amino acids. CDR1 and CDR2 (germline): SGHDT, YYEEEE. DNA for the CDR3: TGTGCCAGCAGCTTGTGGACTCTTACCCGCTATGGCTACACCTTC. Translated, it gives CASSLWTLTRYGYTF. Based on the CDR3 plus reference TRBV5-6 and TRBJ1-2, the full variable domain is DAGVTQSPTHLIKTRGQQVTLRCSPKSGHDTVSWYQQALGQGPQFIFQYYEEEERQRGNFPDRFSGHQFPNYSSELNVNALLLGDSALYLCASSLWTLTRYGYTFGSGTRLTVV.

V and J are TRBV7-9 and TRBJ2-5; the match to TRBD2 covers 10 bases. The CDR3 consists of 15 residues. Germline V CDR1 and CDR2: SEHNR, FQNEAQ (reference sequence). V shed 5 bases and J 5 bases; nucleotides not matched to a gene: 8. CDR3 bases: TGTGCCAGCAGCCCAGTAGCGGGAGGAACGGAGACCCAGTACTTC. Translation: CASSPVAGGTETQYF. Full variable domain (remainder filled in from reference TRBV7-9 and TRBJ2-5): DTGVSQNPRHKITKRGQNVTFRCDPISEHNRLYWYRQTLGQGPEFLTYFQNEAQLEKSRLLSDRFSAERPKGSFSTLEIQRTEQGDSAMYLCASSPVAGGTETQYFGPGTRLLVL.

Comments on this clone: Other DNA variants within this sample encode the same CDR3. V gene TRBV19 combines with J gene TRBJ2-1; D uncertain. CDR3 length: 13 residues. Germline V gives CDR1 LNHDA, CDR2 SQIVND (reference sequence). Trimming took off 9 bases at V and 4 bases at J, with 13 bases between the two ends. The CDR3 is CASLSPGYNEQFF. CDR3 in DNA: TGTGCCAGCCTAAGCCCCGGTTACAATGAGCAGTTCTTC.

The gene calls are TRBV18 and TRBJ2-7; TRBD2 agrees at 12 bases. Trimming took 6 bases from V and 1 from J; bases not matched to a gene: 10. Germline V CDR1 and CDR2: KGHSH, LQKENI. The length of the CDR3 is 17 residues. DNA of the CDR3: TGTGCCAGCTCCCCTAGGACTAGCGGGATTAATTCCTACGAGCAGTACTTC. It specifies CASSPRTSGINSYEQYF.

This clone came up once. This chain uses TRBV2 with TRBJ1-1, with 7 bases lining up with TRBD1. Germline V gives CDR1 SNHLY, CDR2 FYNNEI. CDR3 length: 13 residues. Germline trimming cut 8 bases from V and 3 bases from J; bases unmatched to any gene: 6. CDR3 region: CASRGQIYTEAFF. In DNA, the CDR3 is TGTGCCAGCCGGGGACAGATATACACTGAAGCTTTCTTT.

This chain connects TRBV5-1 to TRBJ1-1, with a weak D call TRBD1 (5 bases). V lost 1 base to trimming and J lost 4 bases, with 14 bases between them. Looked up from germline, CDR1 is SGHRS and CDR2 is YFSETQ. The CDR3 runs to 15 residues. The DNA of the CDR3 is TGCGCCAGCAGCTTGTGGGGGGAAGGGAGCACTGAAGCTTTCTTT. Translated: CASSLWGEGSTEAFF.